These 22 T cell receptor beta chains came from one sample sequenced in a study of shared clonotypes between healthy human individuals (TCRdb year 2020). The method behind the library was the immunoSEQ multiplex PCR assay. TCRdb stores this immuneACCESS table with in-frame sequences only. Part of the clones is absent; in the studies checked, under half of the shortfall reflects unresolved V genes, and no reason is known for the rest. The sample table contains about 1.5 million clones; only one count was recorded for 95% to 97% of them. The ten largest account for approximately 1.1% of the sample. The sample comprised naive CD4+ T cells sorted from blood. Read against the paper, the sample's cell subset or site label means: CD45RA+ positively selected. The source is a man aged 30-40 years in good health.

This clone was counted once. The chain's CDR3 is CASSLLAGGENEQFF. The CDR3, as DNA: TGCGCCAGCAGCTTACTAGCGGGAGGGGAAAATGAGCAGTTCTTC. V gene TRBV5-1 combines with J gene TRBJ2-1; 13 nucleotides line up with TRBD2. With 2 bases clipped from V and 7 bases from J, the junction kept 3 bases outside the gene matches. Germline V lookup: CDR1 SGHRS, CDR2 YFSETQ. CDR3 size: 15 residues.

The gene calls are TRBV19 and TRBJ2-7; possibly TRBD2 for D (5 bases). V gave up 3 bases and J gave up 0 bases, with 9 bases separating them. Germline CDR1 reads LNHDA; CDR2 reads SQIVND (reference sequence). This CDR3 has 14 amino acids. The CDR3 sequence: CASSISDFSYEQYF. DNA for the CDR3: TGTGCCAGTAGTATCTCGGACTTCTCCTACGAGCAGTACTTC.

As to this clone: Other DNA sequences within the sample encode an identical CDR3. The genes are TRBV19 and TRBJ1-5; 9 positions agree with TRBD1. V dropped 2 bases and J dropped 4; count of bases not matched to a gene: 3. This CDR3 has 15 amino acids. Germline V gene sequence: CDR1 LNHDA, CDR2 SQIVND (reference sequence). The CDR3 loop reads CASSISGQGNQPQHF. CDR3 DNA sequence: TGTGCCAGTAGTATAAGCGGACAGGGGAATCAGCCCCAGCATTTT.

CDR3 sequence: CASSFQGRPRYGYTF. The DNA for the CDR3 is TGTGCCAGCAGCTTCCAGGGACGACCACGCTATGGCTACACCTTC. J is TRBJ1-2 and V is TRBV7-9; weak D call: TRBD1 (5 bases). CDR3 length equals 15 residues. Between the trimmed V and J ends, which lost 3 bases and 4 bases, there was a span of 15 bases. CDR1 and CDR2 (germline): SEHNR, FQNEAQ (reference sequence).

The chain has TRBV11-2 and TRBJ2-1, with 9 positions matching TRBD2. This CDR3 contains 15 residues. Germline CDR1 and CDR2: SGHAT and FQNNGV. The ends lost 4 bases at V and 6 bases at J; junction bases unmatched: 7. The CDR3 loop is CASSSVAGAGNEQFF. CDR3 bases: TGTGCCAGCAGCTCCGTAGCGGGAGCGGGCAATGAGCAGTTCTTC.

CDR3 nucleotide sequence: TGTGCCAGCAGCTTGGCGGGACTAGCCTACAATGAGCAGTTCTTC. This translates into CASSLAGLAYNEQFF. The chain combines TRBV5-6 with TRBJ2-1, with 8 bases aligning to TRBD2. Germline CDR1 and CDR2: SGHDT and YYEEEE. With V trimmed by 0 bases and J by 2 bases, 1 base remained unmatched. The CDR3 runs 15 residues.

This clone was observed once. Other DNA sequences from this sample encode an identical CDR3 as well. The chain employs TRBV9 and TRBJ1-5; D unresolved. V shed 0 bases and J shed 3 bases, with 4 bases lying between them. Germline V CDR1 and CDR2: SGDLS, YYNGEE. The CDR3 has 13 residues. CDR3 sequence reads: CASSVGINQPQHF. CDR3 coding DNA: TGTGCCAGCAGCGTAGGCATCAATCAGCCCCAGCATTTT.

The V call is TRBV10-3, the J call TRBJ2-7, with D uncertain. The CDR3 consists of 13 residues. V lost 2 bases to trimming and J lost 5 bases, with 10 bases between them. Germline lookup yields CDR1 ENHRY and CDR2 SYGVKD. CDR3 sequence reads: CAISEGNTDEQYF. The CDR3 coding sequence is TGTGCCATCAGTGAGGGAAATACTGACGAGCAGTACTTC.

The rearrangement links TRBV2 to TRBJ2-7; TRBD1 might be the D (6 bases). V shed 6 bases and J shed 2 bases, with 11 bases lying between them. The CDR3 is 13 amino acids. Germline V gives CDR1 SNHLY, CDR2 FYNNEI. The CDR3 bases are TGTGCCAGCAGCAACAGGGCCGCCTACGAGCAGTACTTC. It yields the protein CASSNRAAYEQYF.

The rearrangement uses TRBV25-1 and TRBJ2-1; 7 bases agree with TRBD1. This CDR3 has 17 residues. Germline V gives CDR1 MGHDK, CDR2 SYGVNS. V lost 1 base to trimming and J lost 0 bases; unmatched junction nucleotides: 6. The CDR3 nucleotides read TGTGCCAGCAGTGAATTGAAGGGGGCGAGCTCCTACAATGAGCAGTTCTTC. This translates into CASSELKGASSYNEQFF.

This clone appeared once. The rearrangement links TRBV19 to TRBJ2-2; TRBD1 might be the D (5 bases). CDR1 is LNHDA and CDR2 is SQIVND in the germline V gene (reference sequence). This CDR3 spans 13 amino acids. Trimming took 4 bases from V and 8 from J, leaving 11 bases between them. CDR3 DNA: TGTGCCAGTAGTACGCCAGGGTGGGGGGAGCTGTTTTTT. It yields the protein CASSTPGWGELFF.

The rearrangement joins TRBV10-2 to TRBJ2-1; 10 bases align to TRBD2. The CDR3 totals 16 residues. Per the germline V gene, CDR1 is WSHSY and CDR2 is SAAADI. The trim removed 1 base at V and 7 bases at J, leaving 7 bases unmatched. Written as DNA, the CDR3 is TGCGCCAGCAGTGAGTATCCTAGCGGGAGTGCGAATGAGCAGTTCTTC. This translates into CASSEYPSGSANEQFF.

The chain has TRBV6-1 and TRBJ2-7; 9 nucleotides line up with TRBD1. This CDR3 is built from 17 residues. CDR1 is MNHNS, CDR2 SASEGT, per germline. Losses at the gene ends were 3 bases for V and 3 bases for J; bases not matched to a gene: 12. The chain's CDR3 is CASSDFRRTGELYEQYF. DNA for the CDR3: TGTGCCAGCAGTGACTTCAGGCGGACAGGGGAACTCTACGAGCAGTACTTC.

To note about this clone: The same CDR3 arises from other DNA sequences in this sample as well. The chain uses TRBV13 and TRBJ2-1; D uncertain. CDR1 is PRHDT and CDR2 is FYEKMQ in the germline V gene (reference sequence). Trimming took 3 bases from V and 0 from J, leaving 9 bases between them. This CDR3 has 15 amino acids. CDR3 sequence reads: CASSLDGSSYNEQFF. Here the CDR3 DNA reads TGTGCCAGCAGCTTGGACGGTAGCTCCTACAATGAGCAGTTCTTC.

V and J are TRBV28 and TRBJ1-4; D not certain. In germline, CDR1 is MDHEN, CDR2 SYDVKM. V lost 7 bases, J lost 10 bases, and 25 bases lay in between. The CDR3 spans 16 residues. The CDR3 protein is CASTPPSGKFGGKLFF. The CDR3 nucleotides read TGTGCCAGCACCCCTCCGTCCGGCAAGTTTGGTGGAAAACTGTTTTTT. Drawing the rest from reference TRBV28 and TRBJ1-4, the complete variable domain is DVKVTQSSRYLVKRTGEKVFLECVQDMDHENMFWYRQDPGLGLRLIYFSYDVKMKEKGDIPEGYSVSREKKERFSLILESASTNQTSMYLCASTPPSGKFGGKLFFGSGTQLSVL.

The V gene is TRBV7-9, the J gene TRBJ1-4, with a possible D match to TRBD1 (6 bases). Trimming cost V 4 bases and J 3 bases, with 18 bases left between them. This CDR3 is built from 17 residues. CDR1 is SEHNR, CDR2 FQNEAQ, per germline (reference sequence). CDR3 DNA sequence: TGTGCCAGCAGCTCCCGGGACCAGGGGTTGGCTAATGAAAAACTGTTTTTT. It encodes CASSSRDQGLANEKLFF.

The V gene is TRBV29-1, the J gene TRBJ1-4; TRBD1 matches 8 bases. Trimming took 6 bases from V and 8 from J; bases not matched to a gene: 8. This CDR3 contains 13 residues. Germline loops: CDR1 SQVTM, CDR2 ANQGSEA. This CDR3 is CSVSRGRGEKLFF. CDR3 DNA: TGCAGCGTCAGCAGGGGGCGCGGGGAAAAACTGTTTTTT.

The rearrangement links TRBV6-5 to TRBJ2-7; D ambiguous. The CDR3 extends over 13 amino acids. Germline CDR1 and CDR2: MNHEY and SVGAGI. Between the trimmed V and J ends, which lost 4 bases and 4 bases, there was a span of 11 bases. The CDR3 coding sequence is TGTGCCAGCAGTTCCCACACATTTTACGAGCAGTACTTC. Its protein is CASSSHTFYEQYF.

V and J are TRBV27 and TRBJ2-4, with D unresolved. Deletions cut 6 bases from V and 2 bases from J, with 11 bases between. Germline values: CDR1 MNHEY, CDR2 SMNVEV (reference sequence). The CDR3 loop spans 14 amino acids. The DNA of the CDR3 is TGTGCCAGCAGAACGCCGTCTCCCAAAAACATTCAGTACTTC. Protein product: CASRTPSPKNIQYF.

The genes are TRBV9 and TRBJ1-4; D not certain. V dropped 4 bases and J dropped 8 bases, with 15 bases sitting between them. Germline assignment: CDR1 SGDLS and CDR2 YYNGEE. The length of the CDR3 is 14 residues. This chain's CDR3 is CASSPSRTEEKLFF. The CDR3 DNA sequence: TGTGCCAGCAGCCCTTCCCGGACGGAAGAAAAACTGTTTTTT.

V and J are TRBV10-1 and TRBJ2-7, with D possibly matching TRBD2 (6 bases). There are 15 residues in the CDR3. Trimming removed 3 bases at V and 2 bases at J, with 14 bases between. Germline-derived CDR1 and CDR2 are WNHNN and SYGVQD (reference sequence). The CDR3 DNA reads as TGCGCCAGCAGTGAAGGAGGGCCGAAGACCTACGAGCAGTACTTC. Translation gives CASSEGGPKTYEQYF.

This chain joins TRBV5-4 and TRBJ2-7; 9 nucleotides agree with TRBD1. The CDR3 has 15 amino acids. Germline V gives CDR1 SGHNT, CDR2 YYREEE (reference sequence). Trimming took 0 bases from V and 4 from J; bases not matched to a gene: 5. The CDR3 region is CASSLEGTGRYEQYF. DNA for the CDR3: TGTGCCAGCAGCTTGGAAGGGACAGGGAGGTACGAGCAGTACTTC. Full variable domain (missing parts from reference TRBV5-4 and TRBJ2-7): ETGVTQSPTHLIKTRGQQVTLRCSSQSGHNTVSWYQQALGQGPQFIFQYYREEENGRGNFPPRFSGLQFPNYSSELNVNALELDDSALYLCASSLEGTGRYEQYFGPGTRLTVT.